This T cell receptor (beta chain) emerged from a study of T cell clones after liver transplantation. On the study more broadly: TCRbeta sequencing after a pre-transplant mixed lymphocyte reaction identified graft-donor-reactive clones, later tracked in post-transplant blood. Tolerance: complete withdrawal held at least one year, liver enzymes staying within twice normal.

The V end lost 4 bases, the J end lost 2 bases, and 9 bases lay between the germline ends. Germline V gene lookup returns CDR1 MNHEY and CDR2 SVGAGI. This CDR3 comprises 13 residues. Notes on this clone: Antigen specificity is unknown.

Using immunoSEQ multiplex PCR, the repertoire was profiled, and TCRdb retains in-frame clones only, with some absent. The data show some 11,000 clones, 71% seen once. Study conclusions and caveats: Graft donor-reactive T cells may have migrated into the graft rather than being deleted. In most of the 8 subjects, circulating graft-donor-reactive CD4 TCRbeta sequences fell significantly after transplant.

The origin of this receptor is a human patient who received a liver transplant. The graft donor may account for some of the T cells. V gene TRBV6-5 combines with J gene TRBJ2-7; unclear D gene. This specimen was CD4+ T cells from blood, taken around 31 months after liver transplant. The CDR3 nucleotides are TGTGCCAGCAGTTGGGCCTCCGCCTACGAGCAGTACGTC. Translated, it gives CASSWASAYEQYV.